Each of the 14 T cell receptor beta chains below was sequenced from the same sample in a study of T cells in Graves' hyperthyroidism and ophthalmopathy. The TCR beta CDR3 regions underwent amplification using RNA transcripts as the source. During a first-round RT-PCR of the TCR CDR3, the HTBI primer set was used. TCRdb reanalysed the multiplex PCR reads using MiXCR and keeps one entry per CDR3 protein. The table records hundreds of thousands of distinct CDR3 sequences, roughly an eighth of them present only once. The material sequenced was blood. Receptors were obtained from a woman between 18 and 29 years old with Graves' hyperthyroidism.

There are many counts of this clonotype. Here the CDR3 reads CSARVLAGATSYNEQFF. DNA of the CDR3: TGCAGTGCTAGAGTACTAGCGGGGGCCACCTCCTACAATGAGCAGTTCTTC. The rearrangement joins TRBV20-1 to TRBJ2-1; 11 bases fit TRBD2. This CDR3 contains 17 residues. With 1 base clipped from V and 0 bases from J, the junction kept 5 bases outside the gene matches. Germline V gene sequence: CDR1 DFQATT, CDR2 SNEGSKA (reference sequence).

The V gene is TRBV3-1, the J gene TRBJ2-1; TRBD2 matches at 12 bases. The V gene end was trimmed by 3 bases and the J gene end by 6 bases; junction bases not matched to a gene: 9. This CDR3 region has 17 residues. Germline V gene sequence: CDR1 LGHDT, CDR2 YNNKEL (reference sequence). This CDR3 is CASSHLLTSGGSNEQFF. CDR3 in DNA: TGTGCCAGCAGCCACCTCTTGACTAGCGGGGGCTCCAATGAGCAGTTCTTC.

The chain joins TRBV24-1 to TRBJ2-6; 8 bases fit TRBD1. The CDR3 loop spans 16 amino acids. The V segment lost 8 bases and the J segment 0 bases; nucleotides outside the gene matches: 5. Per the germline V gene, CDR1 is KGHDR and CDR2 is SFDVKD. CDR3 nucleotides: TGTGCCACCAAAGGACAGGGCGTCTCTGGGGCCAACGTCCTGACTTTC. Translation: CATKGQGVSGANVLTF.

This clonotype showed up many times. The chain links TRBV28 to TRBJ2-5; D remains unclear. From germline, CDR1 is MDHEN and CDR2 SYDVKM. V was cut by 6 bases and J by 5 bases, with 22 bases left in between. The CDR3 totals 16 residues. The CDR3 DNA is TGTGCCAGCAGCGCCACGTGGTCCCCTTCCCAGGAGACCCAGTACTTC. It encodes CASSATWSPSQETQYF. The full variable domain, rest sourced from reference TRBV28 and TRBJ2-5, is DVKVTQSSRYLVKRTGEKVFLECVQDMDHENMFWYRQDPGLGLRLIYFSYDVKMKEKGDIPEGYSVSREKKERFSLILESASTNQTSMYLCASSATWSPSQETQYFGPGTRLLVL.

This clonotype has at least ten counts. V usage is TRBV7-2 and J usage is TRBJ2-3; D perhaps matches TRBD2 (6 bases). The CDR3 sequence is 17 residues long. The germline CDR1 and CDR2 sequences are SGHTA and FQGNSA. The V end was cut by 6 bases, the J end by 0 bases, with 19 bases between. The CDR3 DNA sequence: TGTGCCAGCAGACGGGCTAGCGACTACATTAGCACAGATACGCAGTATTTT. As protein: CASRRASDYISTDTQYF.

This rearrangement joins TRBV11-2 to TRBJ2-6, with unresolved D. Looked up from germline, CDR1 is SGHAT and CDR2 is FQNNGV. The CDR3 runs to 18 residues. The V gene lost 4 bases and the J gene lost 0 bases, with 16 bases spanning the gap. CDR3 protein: CASSYSKILSSGANVLTF. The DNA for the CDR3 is TGTGCCAGCAGCTACAGTAAAATCCTAAGCTCTGGGGCCAACGTCCTGACTTTC.

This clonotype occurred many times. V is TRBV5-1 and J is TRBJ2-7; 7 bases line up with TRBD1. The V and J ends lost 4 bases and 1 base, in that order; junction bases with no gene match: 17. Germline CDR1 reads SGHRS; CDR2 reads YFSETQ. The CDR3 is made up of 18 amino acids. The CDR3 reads CASSPGRGGDSTSYEQYF. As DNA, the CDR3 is TGCGCCAGCAGCCCAGGTCGGGGTGGGGACAGCACATCCTACGAGCAGTACTTC.

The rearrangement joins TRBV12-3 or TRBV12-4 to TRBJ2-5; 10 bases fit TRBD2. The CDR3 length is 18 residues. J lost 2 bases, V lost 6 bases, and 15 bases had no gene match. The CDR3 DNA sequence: TGTGCCAGCAGCCCACAGGGGACCCTAGCGGGGGAGCAAGAGACCCAGTACTTC. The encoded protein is CASSPQGTLAGEQETQYF.

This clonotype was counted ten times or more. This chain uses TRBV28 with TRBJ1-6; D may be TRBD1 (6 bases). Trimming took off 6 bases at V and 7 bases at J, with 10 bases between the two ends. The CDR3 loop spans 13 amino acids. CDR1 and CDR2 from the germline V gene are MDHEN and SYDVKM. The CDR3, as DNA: TGTGCCAGCAGCTATACAGGGAATTCACCCCTCCACTTT. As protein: CASSYTGNSPLHF. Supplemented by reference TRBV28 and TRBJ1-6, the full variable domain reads DVKVTQSSRYLVKRTGEKVFLECVQDMDHENMFWYRQDPGLGLRLIYFSYDVKMKEKGDIPEGYSVSREKKERFSLILESASTNQTSMYLCASSYTGNSPLHFGNGTRLTVT.

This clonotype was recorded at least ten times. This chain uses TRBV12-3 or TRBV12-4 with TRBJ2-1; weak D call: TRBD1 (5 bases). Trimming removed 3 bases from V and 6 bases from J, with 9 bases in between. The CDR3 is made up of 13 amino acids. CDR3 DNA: TGTGCCAGCAGTTTTCGGACAACCAATGAGCAGTTCTTC. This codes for CASSFRTTNEQFF.

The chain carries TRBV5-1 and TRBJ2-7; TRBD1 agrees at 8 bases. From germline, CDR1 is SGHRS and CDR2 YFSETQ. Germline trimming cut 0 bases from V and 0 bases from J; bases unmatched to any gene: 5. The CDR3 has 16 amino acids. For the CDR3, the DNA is TGCGCCAGCAGCTTGGAGGGACAGGATACCTCCTACGAGCAGTACTTC. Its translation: CASSLEGQDTSYEQYF.

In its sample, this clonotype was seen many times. CDR3 nucleotides: TGTGCCAGCAGCGCCGACAGAAATCTACTGGGCACTGAAGCTTTCTTT. Translation gives CASSADRNLLGTEAFF. This chain connects TRBV7-8 to TRBJ1-1; tentatively, D is TRBD1 (5 bases). In germline, CDR1 is SGHVS, CDR2 FQNEAQ. The length of the CDR3 is 16 residues. Trimming removed 5 bases from V and 4 bases from J, with 20 bases in between.

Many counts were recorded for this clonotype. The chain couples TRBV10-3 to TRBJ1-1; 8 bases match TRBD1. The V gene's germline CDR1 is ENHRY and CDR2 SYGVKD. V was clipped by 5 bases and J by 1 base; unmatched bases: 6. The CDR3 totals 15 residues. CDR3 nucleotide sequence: TGTGCCATCAGTACCGACAGGGGTGGGAACACTGAAGCTTTCTTT. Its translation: CAISTDRGGNTEAFF.

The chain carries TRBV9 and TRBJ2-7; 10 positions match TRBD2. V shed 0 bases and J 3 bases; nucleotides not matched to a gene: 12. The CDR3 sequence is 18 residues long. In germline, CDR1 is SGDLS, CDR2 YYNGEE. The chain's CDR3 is CASSVGASGGPGGYEQYF. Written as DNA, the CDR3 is TGTGCCAGCAGCGTAGGGGCTAGCGGGGGACCGGGGGGCTACGAGCAGTACTTC.